The 5 T cell receptor beta chains listed next were all sequenced from one sample in a study of T cell changes during pregnancy in multiple sclerosis. Some clones are missing from TCRdb's copy, which holds only in-frame ones; the method was immunoSEQ multiplex PCR. The table has more than 25,000 clones, approximately 86% seen once. Sequenced here: CD8+ T cells from peripheral blood mononuclear cells, sampled in the first trimester of pregnancy. These receptors were taken from a female donor with multiple sclerosis, enrolled in a pregnancy study.

The chain carries TRBV5-4 and TRBJ2-3; 8 bases are shared with TRBD1. V lost 4 bases to trimming and J lost 6 bases; unmatched junction nucleotides: 10. Looked up from germline, CDR1 is SGHNT and CDR2 is YYREEE (reference sequence). CDR3 length: 15 residues. CDR3 nucleotides: TGTGCCAGCAGCGAGGACAGGGTCGATTTGGATACGCAGTATTTT. This gives the protein CASSEDRVDLDTQYF.

The chain carries TRBV5-8 and TRBJ1-1; 7 bases agree with TRBD1. This CDR3 is 13 amino acids long. Germline V gene lookup returns CDR1 SGHTS and CDR2 YDEGEE. V was pared by 5 bases and J by 4 bases, with 5 bases of the junction left unmatched. Here the CDR3 reads CASSTGAGTEAFF. The CDR3 DNA reads as TGTGCCAGCAGTACAGGGGCGGGCACTGAAGCTTTCTTT.

CDR3 protein: CASSLIGTGDGEQFF. The CDR3 DNA sequence: TGTGCCAGCAGCTTAATCGGGACAGGAGACGGTGAGCAGTTCTTC. J is TRBJ2-1 and V is TRBV11-2; 8 positions match TRBD1. The CDR3 runs 15 residues. Germline trimming cut 2 bases from V and 9 bases from J; bases unmatched to any gene: 9. Germline V lookup: CDR1 SGHAT, CDR2 FQNNGV.

Only a few counts were recorded for this clone. The chain joins TRBV6-5 to TRBJ2-7, with 14 bases matching TRBD2. The CDR3 is made up of 16 amino acids. V shed 4 bases, J shed 6 bases, and the junction held 8 bases outside the gene matches. The germline V gene has CDR1 MNHEY and CDR2 SVGAGI. The CDR3 region is CASSSGLAGALAEQYF. DNA of the CDR3: TGTGCCAGCAGTTCGGGACTAGCGGGAGCCTTAGCCGAGCAGTACTTC.

This clone was seen a single time. The chain couples TRBV5-4 to TRBJ2-5; D is undetermined. CDR1 SGHNT and CDR2 YYREEE come from the germline V gene (reference sequence). The CDR3 spans 15 residues. The germline V and J ends were trimmed by 1 base and 4 bases, with 14 bases remaining between them. CDR3 residues: CASSLRSSPPETQYF. The CDR3 DNA sequence: TGTGCCAGCAGCTTGCGGAGTAGCCCCCCAGAGACCCAGTACTTC.